Below, 5 T cell receptor beta chains from the same sample are listed, as sequenced in a study of shared clonotypes between healthy human individuals. TCRdb's table, derived via immunoSEQ multiplex PCR, lists solely in-frame clones and lacks some. The repertoire holds roughly 1.4 million clones, 98% seen once, with approximately 0.4% in the top ten. Sequenced material: naive CD4+ T cells sorted from blood. The subset is: CD45RA+ positively selected. The receptors originated from a man between 25 and 39 years old in good health.

A note on this clone: Other nucleotide sequences from this sample produce the same CDR3. The V gene is TRBV6-1, the J gene TRBJ2-5; D call uncertain. The V gene's germline CDR1 is MNHNS and CDR2 SASEGT. V lost 1 base and J lost 4, with 4 bases in between. This CDR3 region has 12 residues. The CDR3 DNA is TGTGCCAGCAGTGAAGGGGGAGAGACCCAGTACTTC. It specifies CASSEGGETQYF.

The chain uses TRBV7-8 and TRBJ2-1; D possibly corresponds to TRBD1 (6 bases). V was pared by 5 bases and J by 4 bases, with 9 bases between. The CDR3 runs 13 residues. CDR1 and CDR2 from the germline V gene are SGHVS and FQNEAQ. Here the CDR3 reads CASSDGQYNEQFF. The CDR3 DNA is TGTGCCAGCAGCGATGGACAGTACAATGAGCAGTTCTTC.

This chain links TRBV4-1 with TRBJ2-7, with a tentative D call TRBD1 (6 bases). CDR3 length: 14 amino acids. V dropped 5 bases and J dropped 5 bases, with 16 bases sitting between them. CDR1 MGHRA and CDR2 YSYEKL come from the germline V gene. The CDR3 DNA is TGCGCCAGCAGCGAGATCGGACAGCTCGACGAGCAGTACTTC. Its translation is CASSEIGQLDEQYF.

The rearrangement uses TRBV9 and TRBJ2-6; the match to TRBD1 covers 7 bases. After removal of 4 bases from V and 1 base from J, the junction contained 11 bases not matched to a gene. This CDR3 has 18 residues. Germline CDR1 is SGDLS and CDR2 is YYNGEE. The CDR3 nucleotides read TGTGCCAGCAGCCTTCAAGGGACAGCCCTATCTGGGGCCAACGTCCTGACTTTC. Protein: CASSLQGTALSGANVLTF.

This clone was seen once. The V and J genes are TRBV25-1 and TRBJ2-7; 9 nucleotides match TRBD1. The CDR3 loop spans 13 amino acids. The germline V gene has CDR1 MGHDK and CDR2 SYGVNS. V was pared by 8 bases and J by 3 bases, with 5 bases of the junction left unmatched. In DNA, the CDR3 is TGTGCCAGCCTCGGGACAGGGAACTACGAGCAGTACTTC. This translates into CASLGTGNYEQYF.